Listed below are T cell receptor beta chains from one sample, sequenced in a study of TIL therapy for anti-PD-1-resistant metastatic lung cancer. Only in-frame clones appear in the TCRdb table, and some are missing; sequencing was by immunoSEQ multiplex PCR. The sample lists approximately 92,000 clones; roughly 65% were seen once. The material was tumor tissue, obtained at baseline. The source is a person between 25 and 80 years old with non-small cell lung cancer. Each CDR3 is given with its conserved first and last residue. Each record gives: clone size, D gene, V gene, J gene, CDR3 protein, CDR3 DNA. The D gene is left open where the match is weak. Rows give clone size only sometimes, using once, few, many, or a class for an expanded clone.

few,TRBD2,TRBV6-5,TRBJ2-4,CASSAGGGDIQYF,TGTGCCAGCAGCGCGGGAGGGGGTGACATTCAGTACTTC
.,.,TRBV3-1/TRBV3-2,TRBJ1-2,CASSQGQGLANYGYTF,TGTGCCAGCAGCCAAGGCCAGGGGCTCGCTAACTATGGCTACACCTTC
.,TRBD1,TRBV28,TRBJ2-1,CASSLEPGQGADEQFF,TGTGCCAGCAGTTTGGAACCGGGACAGGGGGCCGATGAGCAGTTCTTC
.,.,TRBV11-3,TRBJ2-7,CASSLQTEAKEQYF,TGTGCCAGCAGCCTACAGACAGAAGCTAAGGAGCAGTACTTC
.,.,TRBV28,TRBJ1-1,CASRIWEAAFF,TGTGCCAGCCGTATCTGGGAAGCGGCTTTCTTT
.,.,TRBV10-3,TRBJ2-2,CAISGASVNTGELFF,TGTGCCATCAGTGGGGCTAGCGTGAACACCGGGGAGCTGTTTTTT
many,TRBD1,TRBV7-9,TRBJ1-2,CASSLVRTGIYGYTF,TGTGCCAGCAGCTTAGTCCGGACAGGCATCTATGGCTACACCTTC
.,.,TRBV9,TRBJ2-7,CASSVDSAGYEQYF,TGTGCCAGCAGCGTAGATTCAGCAGGCTACGAGCAGTACTTC
.,.,TRBV7-8,TRBJ1-1,CASSLRSDTEAFF,TGTGCCAGCAGCCTACGTTCAGACACTGAAGCTTTCTTT
.,TRBD1,TRBV12-5,TRBJ1-2,CASGPTRGGFFSYTF,TGTGCTAGTGGTCCTACCAGGGGGGGATTTTTTAGCTACACCTTC
.,TRBD2,TRBV18,TRBJ2-3,CASSPRGAGAGPYTDTQYF,TGTGCCAGCTCACCACGAGGAGCTGGAGCGGGGCCTTACACAGATACGCAGTATTTT
.,TRBD1,TRBV28,TRBJ2-7,CASSILGGQGYGEQYF,TGTGCCAGCAGTATTTTAGGGGGACAGGGGTATGGCGAGCAGTACTTC
.,.,TRBV30,TRBJ2-5,CAWGGGSETQYF,TGTGCCTGGGGAGGGGGGAGCGAGACCCAGTACTTC
.,TRBD2,TRBV27,TRBJ2-1,CASSPRGLADYNEQFF,TGTGCCAGCAGTCCAAGGGGACTAGCAGACTACAATGAGCAGTTCTTC
.,.,TRBV24-1,TRBJ2-2,CATRGTGRTGELFF,TGTGCCACCAGGGGGACCGGCAGGACCGGGGAGCTGTTTTTT
.,.,TRBV21-1,TRBJ1-2,CASITGEANYGYTF,TGTGCCAGCATTACGGGGGAGGCCAACTATGGCTACACCTTC
.,TRBD2,TRBV7-2,TRBJ2-3,CASSLGSGGSNTQYF,TGTGCCAGCAGCTTAGGTAGCGGGGGGTCAAATACGCAGTATTTT
.,TRBD2,TRBV5-1,TRBJ2-1,CASSRGLAGSYNEQFF,TGCGCCAGCAGCCGGGGACTAGCGGGGAGCTACAATGAGCAGTTCTTC
.,.,TRBV6-5,TRBJ1-1,CASSSQRNTEAFF,TGTGCCAGCAGTTCCCAGAGGAACACTGAAGCTTTCTTT
.,.,TRBV19,TRBJ2-7,CASSMRSAGEQYF,TGTGCCAGTAGTATGAGATCAGCTGGCGAGCAGTACTTC
.,.,TRBV6-5,TRBJ2-7,CASSLFPRQAYEQYF,TGTGCCAGCAGTCTCTTCCCTCGGCAGGCCTACGAGCAGTACTTC
.,.,TRBV24-1,TRBJ2-7,CATSDYSPRRYSYEQYF,TGTGCCACCAGTGATTACTCCCCGAGGCGGTACTCCTACGAGCAGTACTTC
.,.,TRBV5-6,TRBJ2-7,CASSRSYIGRTLQQYF,TGTGCCAGCAGCCGCAGTTACATAGGACGGACCCTTCAGCAGTACTTC
.,.,TRBV7-8,TRBJ2-7,CASSLGEWGPRSRQYF,TGTGCCAGCAGCTTAGGCGAGTGGGGACCAAGGTCCCGGCAGTACTTC
.,.,TRBV27,TRBJ2-1,CASSSTGSVNNEQFF,TGTGCCAGCAGTTCCACAGGGAGTGTAAACAATGAGCAGTTCTTC
.,TRBD1,TRBV4-1,TRBJ1-4,CASSPRDSTTNEKLFF,TGCGCCAGCAGCCCCCGGGACAGTACAACTAATGAAAAACTGTTTTTT
.,TRBD1,TRBV19,TRBJ1-5,CASSMGRLQGNQPQHF,TGTGCCAGTAGTATGGGCAGATTACAGGGGAATCAGCCCCAGCATTTT
.,.,TRBV7-9,TRBJ1-2,CASSSGSVGYTF,TGTGCCAGCAGCAGCGGTTCTGTTGGCTACACCTTC
.,.,TRBV6-2/TRBV6-3,TRBJ2-7,CASSTDRWGYEQYF,TGTGCCAGCAGTACGGACCGGTGGGGGTACGAGCAGTACTTC
.,TRBD1,TRBV18,TRBJ1-1,CASSLATGAEAFF,TGTGCCAGCTCACTTGCGACAGGGGCTGAAGCTTTCTTT
.,.,TRBV7-2,TRBJ2-5,CASSFAGTQETQYF,TGTGCCAGCAGCTTTGCGGGGACCCAAGAGACCCAGTACTTC